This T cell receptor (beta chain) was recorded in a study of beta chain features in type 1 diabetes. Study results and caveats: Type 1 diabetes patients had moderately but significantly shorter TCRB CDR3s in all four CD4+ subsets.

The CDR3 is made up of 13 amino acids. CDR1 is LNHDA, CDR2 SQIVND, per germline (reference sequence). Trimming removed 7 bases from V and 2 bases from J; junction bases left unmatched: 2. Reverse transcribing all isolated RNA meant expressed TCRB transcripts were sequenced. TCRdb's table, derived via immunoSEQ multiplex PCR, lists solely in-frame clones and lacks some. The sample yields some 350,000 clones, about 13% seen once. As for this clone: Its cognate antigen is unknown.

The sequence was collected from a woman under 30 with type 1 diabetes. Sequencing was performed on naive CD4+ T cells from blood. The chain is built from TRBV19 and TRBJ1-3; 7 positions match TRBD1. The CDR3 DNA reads TGTGCCAGTACCAGGGGGACTGGAAACACCATATATTTT. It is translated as CASTRGTGNTIYF.